This entry describes one TCR beta chain. The CDR3 runs to 16 residues. Germline loops: CDR1 KGHDR, CDR2 SFDVKD. Deletions cut 7 bases from V and 9 bases from J, with 21 bases between. These data are taken from a study of blood T cell repertoires in COVID-19. As for the study in general: Researchers got acute and convalescent COVID-19 samples from the United States, Italy and Spain.

TCRdb's table, derived via immunoSEQ multiplex PCR, lists solely in-frame clones and lacks some. This repertoire shows roughly 240,000 clones, about 91% found once; its top ten account for 2% to 3%. All enrollees were roughly 18 to 89 years old and from roughly 26 US areas. Participants' reported clinical history set cohort assignment. Sample: PBMCs or T cells enriched from blood (not recorded which). V usage is TRBV24-1 and J usage is TRBJ1-6; D gene unclear. The TCR comes from a woman between 25 and 40 years old with acute COVID-19. The CDR3 DNA reads as TGTGCCACCAGCCCCAAGACTCCTTCAGTCCCTTCACCCCTCCACTTT. As protein: CATSPKTPSVPSPLHF.